This note documents a single T cell receptor beta chain sequence. This CDR3 spans 16 amino acids. Trimming removed 2 bases at V and 4 bases at J, with 16 bases between. From germline, CDR1 is LGHNA and CDR2 YNFKEQ. The entry originates in a study of T cell changes during pregnancy in multiple sclerosis. The protocol was immunoSEQ multiplex PCR, while the TCRdb copy is restricted to in-frame clones and leaves out a portion. The data contain some 96,000 clones, about nine tenths of them singletons. The source was peripheral blood, collected after pregnancy. The V gene is TRBV4-2, the J gene TRBJ2-3, with D perhaps matching TRBD2 (5 bases). This clonotype originated in a female donor with multiple sclerosis, enrolled in a pregnancy study. The CDR3 DNA is TGTGCCAGCAGCCAAAAGGGTCTAGCTGGTTCAGATACGCAGTATTTT. It encodes CASSQKGLAGSDTQYF.